One and the same sample provided the 27 T cell receptor beta chains below, sequenced in a study of metastatic and nonmetastatic thyroid tumors. Ahead of thyroid surgery, no patient had received treatment of any kind. With MiXCR, TCRdb reprocessed the PCR reads. The sample shows some 93,000 clones, over 9.5% of them seen only once. Sequencing was performed on blood. These receptors all come from a female donor with papillary thyroid cancer or a benign thyroid nodule (not recorded which). Some clones in this sample may be carry-over from other donors' samples.

Worth noting for this clone: A much larger clone lies one base from this, so it may be a read error. Other nucleotide sequences in the sample specify the same CDR3. This chain connects TRBV13 to TRBJ2-5, with D perhaps matching TRBD2 (7 bases). Germline CDR1 reads PRHDT; CDR2 reads FYEKMQ (reference sequence). This CDR3 region has 13 residues. With 5 bases removed from V and 8 bases from J, the gap between germline ends came to 15 bases. CDR3 sequence: CASSTTGGPTQYF. The CDR3 DNA reads as TGTGCCAGCAGCACGACGGGGGGCCCTACCCAGTACTTC.

This clone was seen ten or more times. The same CDR3 can be traced to other DNA sequences in this sample. The chain has TRBV18 and TRBJ2-6; D might be TRBD1 (6 bases). The CDR3 spans 14 residues. Trimming took 3 bases from V and 4 from J, leaving 7 bases between them. Germline CDR1 reads KGHSH; CDR2 reads LQKENI. The CDR3 bases are TGTGCCAGCTCACCGGGGGCGGGGGCCAACGTCCTGACTTTC. Translated, it gives CASSPGAGANVLTF.

A few counts support this clone. A junction end diverges from the germline sequence, so it may reflect a read error. This sequence joins TRBV24-1 and TRBJ1-2; weak D call: TRBD1 (5 bases). This CDR3 has 13 amino acids. Germline V CDR1 and CDR2: KGHDR, SFDVKD. Here the CDR3 reads CATSDQGNYCYTF. CDR3 nucleotide sequence: TGTGCCACCAGTGACCAGGGTAACTATTGCTACACCTTC.

This clone showed up many times. The gene calls are TRBV2 and TRBJ1-1; TRBD1 agrees at 7 bases. The V segment lost 5 bases and the J segment 2 bases; nucleotides outside the gene matches: 5. Germline assignment: CDR1 SNHLY and CDR2 FYNNEI. The CDR3 consists of 14 residues. This CDR3 reads CASSPGTVNTEAFF. Here the CDR3 DNA reads TGTGCCAGCAGTCCCGGGACAGTCAACACTGAAGCTTTCTTT.

This clone came up many times. The rearrangement links TRBV28 to TRBJ2-1, with D possibly TRBD2 on 5 matching bases. The CDR3 is 15 amino acids. The germline gives CDR1 MDHEN, CDR2 SYDVKM. Trimming cost V 0 bases and J 4 bases, with 10 bases left between them. The CDR3 DNA reads TGTGCCAGCAGTTTATGGACTACACCTTACAATGAGCAGTTCTTC. It yields the protein CASSLWTTPYNEQFF.

This clone was recorded at least ten times. V gene TRBV10-3 combines with J gene TRBJ2-1, with D maybe TRBD2 (6 bases). V lost 0 bases to trimming and J lost 6 bases, with 12 bases between them. CDR1 is ENHRY and CDR2 is SYGVKD in the germline V gene. This CDR3 region has 15 residues. CDR3 residues: CAISESRPSVNEQFF. CDR3 nucleotide sequence: TGTGCCATCAGTGAGTCCAGGCCTAGCGTCAATGAGCAGTTCTTC.

The genes are TRBV3-1 and TRBJ2-1, with 8 bases lining up with TRBD2. This CDR3 comprises 15 residues. The V gene's germline CDR1 is LGHDT and CDR2 YNNKEL (reference sequence). Trimming removed 1 base from V and 3 bases from J; junction bases left unmatched: 2. The CDR3 sequence is CASSQGSGIYNEQFF. CDR3 in DNA: TGTGCCAGCAGCCAAGGTAGCGGGATCTACAATGAGCAGTTCTTC.

A word on this clone: This could be a read error, since a much larger clone is one nucleotide away. The chain uses TRBV7-9 and TRBJ1-2, with D tentatively TRBD1 (6 bases). The CDR3 sequence is 15 residues long. V dropped 8 bases and J dropped 8 bases, with 24 bases sitting between them. Germline loops: CDR1 SEHNR, CDR2 FQNEAQ (reference sequence). The CDR3 DNA sequence: TGTGCCAGCGGCGTATCCGGGGGCGCAAGTAACGGCTACACCTTC. Translated: CASGVSGGASNGYTF.

This clone showed up many times. This chain joins TRBV12-3 or TRBV12-4 and TRBJ1-5; no firm D call. With 0 bases removed from V and 11 bases from J, the gap between germline ends came to 17 bases. The CDR3 spans 15 residues. The CDR3 DNA reads as TGTGCCAGCAGTTTAGCGCAGATGGAGCGGAAGGCCCAGCATTTT. As protein: CASSLAQMERKAQHF.

In this sample, this clone turned up many times. This rearrangement joins TRBV18 to TRBJ1-3, with TRBD1 identical over 9 bases. Germline V gene lookup returns CDR1 KGHSH and CDR2 LQKENI. The junction had 2 bases not matched to a gene; V was cut back by 4 bases and J by 1 base. The CDR3 length is 15 residues. CDR3 DNA: TGTGCCAGCTCACGGGACAGGGCTTCTGGAAACACCATATATTTT. It yields the protein CASSRDRASGNTIYF.

Ten or more counts support this clone. Since a much larger clone is just one base distant, this may be a read error. The V gene is TRBV6-1, the J gene TRBJ1-1; TRBD1 agrees at 7 bases. CDR1 MNHNS and CDR2 SASEGT come from the germline V gene. After removal of 6 bases from V and 4 bases from J, the junction contained 8 bases not matched to a gene. CDR3 length equals 14 residues. CDR3 DNA: TGTGCCAGCAGAGACAGGGTGGTTGGCACTGAAGCTTTCTTT. Protein: CASRDRVVGTEAFF.

This clone appeared many times. The chain employs TRBV30 and TRBJ1-6; a weak D match, TRBD1 (5 bases). In germline, CDR1 is GTSNPN, CDR2 SVGIG (reference sequence). The length of the CDR3 is 13 residues. V was pared by 4 bases and J by 6 bases, with 10 bases between. Here the CDR3 reads CAWTVGLNSPLHF. CDR3 coding DNA: TGTGCCTGGACTGTGGGGCTTAATTCACCCCTCCACTTT.

In this sample, this clone turned up many times. This chain joins TRBV28 and TRBJ1-5; tentatively, D is TRBD1 (5 bases). V lost 3 bases to trimming and J lost 9 bases, with 24 bases between them. There are 17 residues in the CDR3. CDR1 and CDR2 (germline): MDHEN, SYDVKM. The CDR3 is CASSFEYTGLGQSPQHF. CDR3 DNA: TGTGCCAGCAGTTTTGAGTATACAGGCCTTGGGCAATCGCCCCAGCATTTT.

Ten or more counts support this clone. V and J are TRBV2 and TRBJ2-1; D is unresolved. The CDR3 length is 15 residues. Between the trimmed V and J ends, which lost 1 base and 0 bases, there was a span of 7 bases. The germline gives CDR1 SNHLY, CDR2 FYNNEI. CDR3 bases: TGTGCCAGCAGTGAAGATAGCAGCTCCTACAATGAGCAGTTCTTC. This translates into CASSEDSSSYNEQFF.

This clone came up many times. The chain couples TRBV13 to TRBJ2-7; D possibly matches TRBD1 or TRBD2 (6 bases each). From germline, CDR1 is PRHDT and CDR2 FYEKMQ (reference sequence). This CDR3 spans 16 amino acids. Trimming took off 3 bases at V and 3 bases at J, with 18 bases between the two ends. The CDR3 DNA follows: TGTGCCAGCAGCTTCCAAGGGGGGATCCGGGGCTACGAGCAGTACTTC. It codes for CASSFQGGIRGYEQYF.

This clone has a count of ten or more. The sample contains more than one DNA sequence encoding this CDR3. The chain combines TRBV10-3 with TRBJ2-1; weak D call: TRBD1 (5 bases). CDR3 length equals 14 residues. Trimming removed 4 bases at V and 5 bases at J, with 12 bases between. In germline, CDR1 is ENHRY, CDR2 SYGVKD. The CDR3 DNA is TGTGCCATCAGTGCGGCAGGGCCGAACAATGAGCAGTTCTTC. This gives the protein CAISAAGPNNEQFF.

The sample holds many counts of this clone. The J gene is TRBJ2-5, the V gene TRBV6-1; D tentatively fits TRBD1 or TRBD2 (5 bases each). The CDR3 covers 14 residues. The V gene lost 7 bases and the J gene lost 3 bases, with 15 bases spanning the gap. Germline CDR1 is MNHNS and CDR2 is SASEGT. The chain's CDR3 is CASTPWGRKETQYF. CDR3 bases: TGTGCCAGCACCCCATGGGGGAGAAAAGAGACCCAGTACTTC.

As concerns this clone: This could be a read error, since a much larger clone is one nucleotide away. V usage is TRBV7-9 and J usage is TRBJ1-2; 9 positions agree with TRBD1. Germline V CDR1 and CDR2: SEHNR, FQNEAQ (reference sequence). CDR3 size: 12 residues. For the CDR3, the DNA is TGTGCCAGCAGCAGGACAGGGGTTGGCCACACCTTC. This gives the protein CASSRTGVGHTF.

This clone was picked up many times. V gene TRBV6-1 combines with J gene TRBJ1-1; no clear D gene. Trimming removed 5 bases at V and 0 bases at J, with 10 bases between. The germline V gene has CDR1 MNHNS and CDR2 SASEGT. CDR3 size: 14 residues. In nucleotides, the CDR3 is TGTGCCAGCAGTTATGGCACAATGAACACTGAAGCTTTCTTT. Its translation: CASSYGTMNTEAFF.

This clone has at least ten counts. The CDR3 does not close with the conserved phenylalanine or tryptophan, likely indicating a read error. The chain couples TRBV19 to TRBJ1-1; D not resolved. The CDR3 runs to 14 residues. Looked up from germline, CDR1 is LNHDA and CDR2 is SQIVND (reference sequence). V was cut by 3 bases and J by 7 bases, with 15 bases left in between. The CDR3 region has the DNA TGTGCCAGTAGTATTAGGGAGAGGCGAGGTGAAGCTTTCCTT. Protein sequence: CASSIRERRGEAFL.

This clone was seen at least ten times. The chain employs TRBV20-1 and TRBJ2-5, with D perhaps given as TRBD1 or TRBD2 (5 bases each). Germline V gene data show CDR1 as DFQATT and CDR2 as SNEGSKA (reference sequence). Trimming left V 4 bases short and J 4 bases short, with 10 bases between. The CDR3 spans 12 residues. CDR3 residues: CSANRGGETQYF. The CDR3 DNA reads TGCAGTGCTAACCGGGGCGGAGAGACCCAGTACTTC.

This clone was seen at least ten times. The chain links TRBV11-1 to TRBJ2-2; no firm D call. CDR1 SGHAT and CDR2 FQDESV come from the germline V gene (reference sequence). With 5 bases removed from V and 1 base from J, the gap between germline ends came to 14 bases. The CDR3 contains 16 residues. This CDR3 is CASSPTTWGNTGELFF. CDR3 nucleotide sequence: TGTGCCAGCAGCCCTACAACATGGGGGAACACCGGGGAGCTGTTTTTT.

As regards this clone: Since a much larger clone is just one base distant, this may be a read error. The chain uses TRBV27 and TRBJ2-5; D call uncertain. The CDR3 is 13 residues long. Germline V gene data show CDR1 as MNHEY and CDR2 as SMNVEV (reference sequence). Here the CDR3 DNA reads TGTGCCAGCAGTTTAACTCTTCAAGTGACCCAGTACTTC. It yields the protein CASSLTLQVTQYF.

The rearrangement uses TRBV20-1 and TRBJ1-1; TRBD1 might be the D (5 bases). Trimming shortened V by 5 bases and J by 11 bases, and 18 bases separated the two germline ends. The CDR3 runs 12 residues. Germline values: CDR1 DFQATT, CDR2 SNEGSKA (reference sequence). This chain's CDR3 is CSAPLSGANAFF. DNA of the CDR3: TGCAGTGCTCCCCTTTCCGGGGCGAACGCTTTCTTT.

Note on this clone: This same CDR3 is encoded by further DNA sequences in the sample. This sequence joins TRBV7-8 and TRBJ2-5, with TRBD2 matching over 7 bases. Per germline, CDR1 SGHVS and CDR2 FQNEAQ. This CDR3 contains 15 residues. Losses at the gene ends were 6 bases for V and 2 bases for J; bases not matched to a gene: 9. The CDR3 sequence: CASRRLAERQETQYF. The CDR3 bases are TGTGCCAGCAGAAGGCTAGCGGAGAGACAAGAGACCCAGTACTTC.

This clone was found many times. V and J are TRBV7-2 and TRBJ2-5, with D possibly TRBD2 on 5 matching bases. Germline V gives CDR1 SGHTA, CDR2 FQGNSA. The V end lost 0 bases, the J end lost 1 base, and 6 bases lay between the germline ends. The CDR3 runs 14 residues. CDR3 nucleotides: TGTGCCAGCAGCTTAGCAGCGGCCCAAGAGACCCAGTACTTC. The encoded protein is CASSLAAAQETQYF.

This clone has a count of ten or more. This chain joins TRBV18 and TRBJ2-6; D gene unclear. Per the germline V gene, CDR1 is KGHSH and CDR2 is LQKENI. Trimming cost V 2 bases and J 4 bases, with 6 bases left between them. This CDR3 spans 14 amino acids. CDR3 nucleotides: TGTGCCAGCTCACCAGGGTCCGGGGCCAACGTCCTGACTTTC. Translating gives CASSPGSGANVLTF.